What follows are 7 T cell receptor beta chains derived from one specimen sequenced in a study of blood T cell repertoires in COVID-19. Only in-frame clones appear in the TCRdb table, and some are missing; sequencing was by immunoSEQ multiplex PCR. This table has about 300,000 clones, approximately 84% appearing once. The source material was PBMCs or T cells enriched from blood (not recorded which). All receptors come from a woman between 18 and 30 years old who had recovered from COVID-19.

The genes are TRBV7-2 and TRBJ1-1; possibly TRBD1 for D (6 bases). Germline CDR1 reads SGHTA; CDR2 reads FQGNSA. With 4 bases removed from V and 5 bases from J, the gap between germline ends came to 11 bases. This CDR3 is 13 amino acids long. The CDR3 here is CASSSQGDTEAFF. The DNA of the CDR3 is TGTGCCAGCAGCTCACAGGGCGATACTGAAGCTTTCTTT.

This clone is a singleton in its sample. The CDR3 here is CASSDGQGRSTEAFF. The CDR3 DNA sequence: TGTGCCAGCAGCGACGGACAGGGGAGGTCCACTGAAGCTTTCTTT. The chain uses TRBV7-2 and TRBJ1-1, with 9 bases matching TRBD1. Germline trimming cut 5 bases from V and 4 bases from J; bases unmatched to any gene: 8. Germline CDR1 is SGHTA and CDR2 is FQGNSA. The CDR3 is 15 amino acids.

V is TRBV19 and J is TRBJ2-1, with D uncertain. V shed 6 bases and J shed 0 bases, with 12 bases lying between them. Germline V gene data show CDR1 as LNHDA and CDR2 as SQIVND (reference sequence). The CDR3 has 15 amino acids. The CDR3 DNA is TGTGCCAGTAGCCGACTGTTGAGCTCCTACAATGAGCAGTTCTTC. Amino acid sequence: CASSRLLSSYNEQFF.

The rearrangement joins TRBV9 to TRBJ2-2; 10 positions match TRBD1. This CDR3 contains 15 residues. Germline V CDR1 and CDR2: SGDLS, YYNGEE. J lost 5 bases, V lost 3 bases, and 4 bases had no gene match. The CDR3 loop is CASSADRGRTGELFF. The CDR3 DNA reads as TGTGCCAGCAGCGCCGACAGGGGGCGGACCGGGGAGCTGTTTTTT. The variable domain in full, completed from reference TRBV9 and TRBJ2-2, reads DSGVTQTPKHLITATGQRVTLRCSPRSGDLSVYWYQQSLDQGLQFLIQYYNGEERAKGNILERFSAQQFPDLHSELNLSSLELGDSALYFCASSADRGRTGELFFGEGSRLTVL.

The CDR3 DNA reads as TGTGCCAGTAGTATGAGGCGGGGGGGCCGGTATTCCTACAATGAGCAGTTCTTC. Amino acid sequence: CASSMRRGGRYSYNEQFF. V and J are TRBV19 and TRBJ2-1, with 9 positions matching TRBD2. V gave up 3 bases and J gave up 1 base; unmatched junction bases: 10. Per germline, CDR1 LNHDA and CDR2 SQIVND (reference sequence). The CDR3 has 18 residues. Full variable domain (outside the CDR3, taken from reference TRBV19 and TRBJ2-1): DGGITQSPKYLFRKEGQNVTLSCEQNLNHDAMYWYRQDPGQGLRLIYYSQIVNDFQKGDIAEGYSVSREKKESFPLTVTSAQKNPTAFYLCASSMRRGGRYSYNEQFFGPGTRLTVL.

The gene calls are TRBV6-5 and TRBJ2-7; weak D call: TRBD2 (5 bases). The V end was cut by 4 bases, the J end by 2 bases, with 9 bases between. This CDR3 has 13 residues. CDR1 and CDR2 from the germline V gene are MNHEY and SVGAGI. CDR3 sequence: CASSWTGTYEQYF. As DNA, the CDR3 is TGTGCCAGCAGTTGGACGGGGACCTACGAGCAGTACTTC.

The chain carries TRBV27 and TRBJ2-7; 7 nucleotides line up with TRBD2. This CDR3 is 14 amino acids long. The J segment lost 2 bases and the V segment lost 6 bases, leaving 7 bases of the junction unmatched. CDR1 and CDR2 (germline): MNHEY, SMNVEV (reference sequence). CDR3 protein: CASRSVLAAYEQYF. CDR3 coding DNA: TGTGCCAGCAGGTCGGTGCTAGCGGCCTACGAGCAGTACTTC.